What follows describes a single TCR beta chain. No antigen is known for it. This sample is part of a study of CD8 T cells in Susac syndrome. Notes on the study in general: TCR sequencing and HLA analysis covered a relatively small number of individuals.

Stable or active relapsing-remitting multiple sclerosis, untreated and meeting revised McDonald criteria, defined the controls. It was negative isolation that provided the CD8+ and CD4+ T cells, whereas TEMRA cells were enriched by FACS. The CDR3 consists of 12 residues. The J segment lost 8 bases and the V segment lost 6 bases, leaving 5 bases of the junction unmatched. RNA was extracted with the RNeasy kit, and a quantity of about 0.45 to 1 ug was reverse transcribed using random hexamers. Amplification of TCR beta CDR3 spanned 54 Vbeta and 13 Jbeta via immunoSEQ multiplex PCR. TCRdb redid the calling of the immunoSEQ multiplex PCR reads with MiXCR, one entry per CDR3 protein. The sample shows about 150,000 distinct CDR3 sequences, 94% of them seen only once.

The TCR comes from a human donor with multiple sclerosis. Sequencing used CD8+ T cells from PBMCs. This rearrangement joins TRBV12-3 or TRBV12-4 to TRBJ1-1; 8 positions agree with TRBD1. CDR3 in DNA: TGTGCCAGCAGGACAGACAGGGGCGAAGCTTTCTTT. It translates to CASRTDRGEAFF.